A selection of T cell receptor beta chains follows, all from one sample in a study of cytomegalovirus exposure and HLA in healthy donors. The assay was immunoSEQ multiplex PCR, and TCRdb's table has in-frame clones only and misses some. This table has some 170,000 clones, approximately 86% appearing once. Sequencing input: PBMCs. Every receptor here comes from a man between 18 and 35 years old in good health and CMV-seropositive. The CDR3 runs from the conserved cysteine through the conserved F or W. D genes are given only for firm matches. Expanded clones get a size class; other rows say once, few or many, or leave the size out.

V	J	D	size	DNA	CDR3
TRBV7-9	TRBJ1-2	NA	NA	TGTGCCAGCAGCTACGACAGCCGGGCAAACTATGGCTACACCTTC	CASSYDSRANYGYTF
TRBV13	TRBJ2-7	NA	NA	TGTGCCAGCAGCCCCGGGACTTCCTACGAGCAGTACTTC	CASSPGTSYEQYF
TRBV2	TRBJ1-5	NA	few	TGTGCCAGCAGTGAAATTTCCCCCAGGGCACGGCAGCCCCAGCATTTT	CASSEISPRARQPQHF
TRBV18	TRBJ2-7	NA	NA	TGTGCCAGCTCACATGCGGACAGTTTCTACGAGCAGTACTTC	CASSHADSFYEQYF
TRBV28	TRBJ2-3	TRBD2	NA	TGTGCCAGCAGTTTAGGGTCGACTAGCGGGATCACAGATACGCAGTATTTT	CASSLGSTSGITDTQYF
TRBV11-2	TRBJ2-7	TRBD1	NA	TGTGCCAGCAGCTGGACAGGGGCGCTGAGCTCCTACGAGCAGTACTTC	CASSWTGALSSYEQYF
TRBV9	TRBJ2-1	NA	NA	TGTGCCAGCAGCGTAGGCCTTCCTAAGGAGAGGCCCTACAATGAGCAGTTCTTC	CASSVGLPKERPYNEQFF
TRBV5-4	TRBJ1-1	TRBD1	NA	TGTGCCAGCAGCCCCGGTGTTTACAGGGGGCGCAAAACTGAAGCTTTCTTT	CASSPGVYRGRKTEAFF
TRBV19	TRBJ1-6	NA	NA	TGTGCCAGTATGGGGGGAACAGGCAGCTCCTATAATTCACCCCTCCACTTT	CASMGGTGSSYNSPLHF
TRBV5-6	TRBJ1-5	NA	NA	TGTGCCAGCAGCTTGGGACACGGAATTCAGCCCCAGCATTTT	CASSLGHGIQPQHF
TRBV28	TRBJ2-2	NA	NA	TGTGCCAGCCGCGAATACACCGGGGAGCTGTTTTTT	CASREYTGELFF
TRBV10-3	TRBJ2-2	TRBD2	NA	TGTGCCATCACAGTAGCGGGGGGGCCGGACACCGGGGAGCTGTTTTTT	CAITVAGGPDTGELFF
TRBV15	TRBJ1-2	NA	few	TGTGCCACCAGCAGCTATTCGGGGGGCAAGGGCGGCTACACCTTC	CATSSYSGGKGGYTF
TRBV10-2	TRBJ2-7	TRBD2	few	TGCGCCAGCAGTGAGTCGGCGGGGACTAGCTACCAGCAGTACTTC	CASSESAGTSYQQYF
TRBV19	TRBJ1-2	NA	NA	TGTGCCAGTAGATGGGGGCAAGGATCCTCTGGCTACACCTTC	CASRWGQGSSGYTF
TRBV6-7	TRBJ2-7	NA	NA	TGTGCCAGCATATCTAAGAGCGGGAGATTACAGGGGTACGAGCAGTACTTC	CASISKSGRLQGYEQYF
TRBV27	TRBJ1-1	NA	NA	TGTGCCAGCAGGGAGGGTACCGAAGCTTTCTTT	CASREGTEAFF
TRBV4-2	TRBJ1-1	NA	NA	TGTGCCAGCAGCCAAGATGGACGTACCAGGGCCTTGAACACTGAAGCTTTCTTT	CASSQDGRTRALNTEAFF
TRBV7-7	TRBJ2-2	NA	NA	TGTGCTAGCAGCTATCCCGGCCGGGCGGGCACCGGGGAGCTGTTTTTT	CASSYPGRAGTGELFF
TRBV27	TRBJ2-1	NA	NA	TGTGCCACTGAAGGGGGGGGTGAGCAGTTCTTC	CATEGGGEQFF
TRBV27	TRBJ2-6	TRBD2	NA	TGTGCCAGCAGTTTAAGCGGGGCCTCTGGGGCCAACGTCCTGACTTTC	CASSLSGASGANVLTF
TRBV7-9	TRBJ2-5	TRBD1	NA	TGTGCCAGCAGCTCGGACAGGCGCACACAAGAGACCCAGTACTTC	CASSSDRRTQETQYF
TRBV7-3	TRBJ1-2	TRBD1	once	TGTGCCAGCAGCTTATACCCTGGGACAGGGGGGGCCTATGGCTACACCTTC	CASSLYPGTGGAYGYTF
TRBV11-2	TRBJ1-5	NA	few	TGTGCCAGCAGCGAACGAGGCGGCAATCAGCCCCAGCATTTT	CASSERGGNQPQHF
TRBV9	TRBJ2-2	TRBD2	NA	TGTGCCAGCAGCGTAGCGCTAGCGGGGGCCGGGGAGCTGTTTTTT	CASSVALAGAGELFF
TRBV4-3	TRBJ2-7	NA	NA	TGCGCCAGCAGCCAAGTCCTAAACTACGAGCAGTACTTC	CASSQVLNYEQYF
TRBV19	TRBJ2-1	TRBD1	NA	TGTGCCAGTAGTAGGAAACAGGGGGTCGGCAATGAGCAGTTCTTC	CASSRKQGVGNEQFF
TRBV7-9	TRBJ1-1	NA	NA	TGTGCCAGCAGCCCCACTGGGGGGGAAGCTTTCTTT	CASSPTGGEAFF
TRBV7-3	TRBJ2-7	NA	NA	TGTGCCAGCAGCGGAGTCGGGGGATCCATACCCTACGAGCAGTACTTC	CASSGVGGSIPYEQYF
TRBV27	TRBJ1-1	NA	NA	TGTGCCAGCAGTTTATCGTGGGGGGATCGGAACACTGAAGCTTTCTTT	CASSLSWGDRNTEAFF
TRBV7-9	TRBJ2-7	TRBD1	NA	TGTGCCAGCAGCTTCAGACAGGGGTACGAGCAGTACTTC	CASSFRQGYEQYF
TRBV29-1	TRBJ2-1	TRBD2	NA	TGCAGCGTTGTTAGCGGGGATACCTACAATGAGCAGTTCTTC	CSVVSGDTYNEQFF
TRBV7-6	TRBJ2-2	NA	few	TGTGCCAGCAGCTCCCCAGGCGGGGGGGAGCTGTTTTTT	CASSSPGGGELFF
TRBV2	TRBJ1-4	NA	NA	TGTGCCAGCAAAGAGGAAGCAACTAATGAAAAACTGTTTTTT	CASKEEATNEKLFF